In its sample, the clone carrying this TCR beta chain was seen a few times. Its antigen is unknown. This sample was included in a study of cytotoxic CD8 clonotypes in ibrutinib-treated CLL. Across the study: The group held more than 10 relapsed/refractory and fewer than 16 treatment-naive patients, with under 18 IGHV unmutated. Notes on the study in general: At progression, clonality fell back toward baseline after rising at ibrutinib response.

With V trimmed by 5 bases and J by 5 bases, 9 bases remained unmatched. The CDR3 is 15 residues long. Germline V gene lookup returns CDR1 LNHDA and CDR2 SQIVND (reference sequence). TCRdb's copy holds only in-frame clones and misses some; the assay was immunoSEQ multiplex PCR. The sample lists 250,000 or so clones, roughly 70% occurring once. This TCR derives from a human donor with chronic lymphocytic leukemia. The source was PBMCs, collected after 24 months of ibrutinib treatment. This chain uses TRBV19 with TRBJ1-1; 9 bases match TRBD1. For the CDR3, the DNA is TGTGCCAGTAGTCCAGCCGGGACAGGGACTACTGAAGCTTTCTTT. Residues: CASSPAGTGTTEAFF.